What follows are 7 T cell receptor beta chains derived from one specimen sequenced in a study of OX40 agonist ivuxolimab in advanced cancers. Receptor amplification or capture employed the immunoSEQ multiplex PCR assay. TCRdb re-hosts the immuneACCESS table, in-frame sequences only. Its copies lack some clones; in the studies checked, an unresolved V gene accounts for under half of them, and the cause for the rest is not known. The sample table holds some 80,000 clones, of which 85% were seen once. The ten largest clones represent about 0.66% of the sample. The sample was CD4+ or CD8+ T cells sorted from blood, taken in a trial of the OX40 agonist ivuxolimab. These receptor sequences come from an adult with an advanced solid tumor such as melanoma, head and neck, liver or kidney cancer.

The chain has TRBV29-1 and TRBJ1-2; possible D gene TRBD1, 6 bases. CDR1 and CDR2 from the germline V gene are SQVTM and ANQGSEA. Trimming took 5 bases from V and 9 from J, leaving 16 bases between them. There are 12 residues in the CDR3. The CDR3 loop is CSVSDGGLRYTF. In nucleotides, the CDR3 is TGCAGCGTTTCGGACGGGGGGCTCCGCTACACCTTC.

This clone is a singleton in its sample. The chain's CDR3 is CAWNPPGVQPQHF. For the CDR3, the DNA is TGTGCCTGGAATCCCCCGGGGGTTCAGCCCCAGCATTTT. The chain is built from TRBV30 and TRBJ1-5; TRBD1 is a possible D gene (5 bases). Trimming took 4 bases from V and 6 from J, leaving 13 bases between them. CDR1 and CDR2 from the germline V gene are GTSNPN and SVGIG (reference sequence). The CDR3 spans 13 residues.

The CDR3, as DNA: TGTGCCAGCAGCTTCTCCGACGGGGATACGCAGTATTTT. As protein: CASSFSDGDTQYF. This sequence joins TRBV7-6 and TRBJ2-3; D not certain. Germline loops: CDR1 SGHVS, CDR2 FNYEAQ. Trimming cost V 3 bases and J 6 bases, with 10 bases left between them. The CDR3 runs to 13 residues.

The V gene is TRBV25-1, the J gene TRBJ2-3, with D hard to call. V lost 4 bases and J lost 1, with 6 bases in between. The CDR3 spans 13 residues. CDR1 and CDR2 from the germline V gene are MGHDK and SYGVNS. The CDR3 DNA reads as TGTGCCAGCAGTGTCCAGGGCACAGATACGCAGTATTTT. Protein sequence: CASSVQGTDTQYF.

This chain joins TRBV9 and TRBJ2-2, with TRBD2 as a possible D gene (5 bases). Per the germline V gene, CDR1 is SGDLS and CDR2 is YYNGEE. V gave up 4 bases and J gave up 5 bases, with 18 bases separating them. The CDR3 length is 16 residues. Here the CDR3 DNA reads TGTGCCAGCAGCCCTATAGGACTTCGAACAACCGGGGAGCTGTTTTTT. It yields the protein CASSPIGLRTTGELFF.

This clone was counted a few times. V gene TRBV9 combines with J gene TRBJ1-1; 11 nucleotides agree with TRBD1. Germline V gene sequence: CDR1 SGDLS, CDR2 YYNGEE. With 5 bases clipped from V and 4 bases from J, the junction kept 13 bases outside the gene matches. CDR3 length equals 17 residues. The CDR3 sequence is CASSDPSRTGGITEAFF. CDR3 DNA: TGTGCCAGCAGTGATCCCTCCCGGACAGGGGGCATCACTGAAGCTTTCTTT. The entire variable domain, with the rest obtained from reference TRBV9 and TRBJ1-1, is as follows: DSGVTQTPKHLITATGQRVTLRCSPRSGDLSVYWYQQSLDQGLQFLIQYYNGEERAKGNILERFSAQQFPDLHSELNLSSLELGDSALYFCASSDPSRTGGITEAFFGQGTRLTVV.

The chain couples TRBV5-1 to TRBJ2-2, with D possibly TRBD1 on 5 matching bases. V dropped 4 bases and J dropped 5 bases, with 9 bases sitting between them. CDR1 SGHRS and CDR2 YFSETQ come from the germline V gene. The CDR3 has 13 amino acids. The CDR3 here is CASSQQATGELFF. DNA of the CDR3: TGCGCCAGCAGCCAACAGGCGACCGGGGAGCTGTTTTTT.